What follows is one TCR beta chain and its context. Per the original methods: By means of reference gene primer amplification, nucleated cell counts were estimated. Some clones are missing from TCRdb's copy, which holds only in-frame ones; the method was immunoSEQ multiplex PCR. V, J and clone size were drawn from that table, and D and trimming were deduced from the DNA. This table holds 97,000 or so clones, 82% found once. These data come from a study of blood T cell repertoires in COVID-19. This CDR3 is 18 amino acids long. The V gene end was trimmed by 5 bases and the J gene end by 2 bases; junction bases not matched to a gene: 12. In germline, CDR1 is SGHAT, CDR2 FQNNGV.

This TCR was recovered from a man between 65 and 85 years old with active or convalescent COVID-19. Input material: peripheral blood. V is TRBV11-2 and J is TRBJ1-6; 7 positions match TRBD1. The CDR3 protein is CASSITSGTVTYNSPLHF. The DNA for the CDR3 is TGTGCCAGCAGCATAACGTCCGGGACAGTCACCTATAATTCACCCCTCCACTTT.